This T cell receptor beta chain was found in a study of blood T cell repertoires in COVID-19. The wider study: The samples span acute and convalescent COVID-19 from the United States, Italy and Spain. The cDNA or gDNA used as material had been derived from T cells, B-cell-depleted T cells, or PBMCs.

This CDR3 is built from 16 residues. In germline, CDR1 is MNHNS, CDR2 SASEGT. V was trimmed by 1 base and J by 5 bases, leaving 17 bases between them. In the authors' methods: Amplification of reference gene primers provided the estimated nucleated cell counts. Measured with immunoSEQ multiplex PCR; TCRdb has only the in-frame clones, and not every one. V, J and clone size were drawn from that table, and D and trimming were deduced from the DNA. Counted here are about 200,000 clones, 65% to 90% occurring once; the ten biggest clones make up about 12%. The chain links TRBV6-1 to TRBJ2-5, with D maybe TRBD2 (6 bases). Specimen: peripheral blood. The receptor comes from a human donor in a cohort sampled during active COVID-19. CDR3 coding DNA: TGTGCCAGCAGTGAAGGACGGGGGTACGGGGCGGAGACCCAGTACTTC. Its protein product is CASSEGRGYGAETQYF.